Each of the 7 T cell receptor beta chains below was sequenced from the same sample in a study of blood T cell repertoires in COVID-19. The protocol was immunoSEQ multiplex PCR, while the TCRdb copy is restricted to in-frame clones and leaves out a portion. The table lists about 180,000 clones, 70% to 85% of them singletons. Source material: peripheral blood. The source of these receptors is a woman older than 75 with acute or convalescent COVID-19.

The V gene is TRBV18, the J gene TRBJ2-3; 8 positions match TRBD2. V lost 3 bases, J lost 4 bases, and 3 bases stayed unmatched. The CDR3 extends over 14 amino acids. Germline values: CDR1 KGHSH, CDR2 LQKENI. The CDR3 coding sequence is TGTGCCAGCTCACCCAGCGGGGGCGCAGATACGCAGTATTTT. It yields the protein CASSPSGGADTQYF. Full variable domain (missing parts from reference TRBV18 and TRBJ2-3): NAGVMQNPRHLVRRRGQEARLRCSPMKGHSHVYWYRQLPEEGLKFMVYLQKENIIDESGMPKERFSAEFPKEGPSILRIQQVVRGDSAAYFCASSPSGGADTQYFGPGTRLTVL.

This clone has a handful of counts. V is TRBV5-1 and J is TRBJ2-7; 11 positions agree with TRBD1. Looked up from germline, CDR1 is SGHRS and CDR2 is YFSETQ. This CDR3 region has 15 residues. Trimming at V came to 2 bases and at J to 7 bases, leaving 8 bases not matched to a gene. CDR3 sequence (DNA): TGCGCCAGCAGCTTTACCGGACAGGGGGCGGGGGAGCAGTACTTC. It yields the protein CASSFTGQGAGEQYF.

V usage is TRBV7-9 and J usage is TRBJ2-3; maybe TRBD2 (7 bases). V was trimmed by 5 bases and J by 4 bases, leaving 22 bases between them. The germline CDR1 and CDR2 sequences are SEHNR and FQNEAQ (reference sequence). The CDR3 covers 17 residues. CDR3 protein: CASSPLRGAGVADTQYF. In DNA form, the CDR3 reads TGTGCCAGCAGCCCGCTTCGGGGGGCAGGGGTCGCAGATACGCAGTATTTT.

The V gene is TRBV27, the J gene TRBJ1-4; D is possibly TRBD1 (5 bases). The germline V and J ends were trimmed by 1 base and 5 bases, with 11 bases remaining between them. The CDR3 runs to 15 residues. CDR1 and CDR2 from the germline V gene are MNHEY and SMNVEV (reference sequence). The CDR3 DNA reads TGTGCCAGCAGTTTATTCCCAGGGTTAAATGAAAAACTGTTTTTT. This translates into CASSLFPGLNEKLFF.

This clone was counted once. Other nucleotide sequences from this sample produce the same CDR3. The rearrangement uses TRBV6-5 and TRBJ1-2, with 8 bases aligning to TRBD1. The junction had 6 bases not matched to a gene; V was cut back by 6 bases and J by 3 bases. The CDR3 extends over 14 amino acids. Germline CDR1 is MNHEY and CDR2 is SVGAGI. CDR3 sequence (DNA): TGTGCCAGCAGCCTTCAGGGGGCCGACTATGGCTACACCTTC. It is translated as CASSLQGADYGYTF.

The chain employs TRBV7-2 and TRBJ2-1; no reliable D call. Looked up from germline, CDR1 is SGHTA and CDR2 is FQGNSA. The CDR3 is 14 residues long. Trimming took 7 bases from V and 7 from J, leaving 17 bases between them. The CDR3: CASTLPPPVNEQFF. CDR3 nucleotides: TGTGCCAGCACGCTCCCCCCCCCGGTGAATGAGCAGTTCTTC.

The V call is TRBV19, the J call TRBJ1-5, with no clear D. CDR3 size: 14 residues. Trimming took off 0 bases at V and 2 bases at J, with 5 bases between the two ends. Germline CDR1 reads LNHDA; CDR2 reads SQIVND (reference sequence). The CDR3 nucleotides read TGTGCCAGTAGTATAGAGGGAGGCAATCAGCCCCAGCATTTT. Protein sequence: CASSIEGGNQPQHF.